This section outlines one T cell receptor beta chain sequence together with its context. Antigen unknown. This specimen belongs to a study of CD8+ T cells in alopecia areata. Whole-study findings and limits: Sharing of TCRs across patients appeared less clear than in mice, possibly for HLA-related reasons.

Trimming cost V 6 bases and J 7 bases, with 15 bases left between them. Germline CDR1 SQVTM, CDR2 ANQGSEA. This CDR3 has 12 amino acids. The treatment here: oral pan-JAK inhibitor, 5-10 mg twice daily. Investigators sorted PBMCs to obtain both CD4+ and CD8+ T cells. As the sequencing template, cDNA was produced by extracting RNA and reverse transcribing it. Measured with immunoSEQ multiplex PCR; TCRdb has only the in-frame clones, and not every one. The data contain about 270,000 clones, roughly 63% of them singletons. This TCR was sampled from a human donor with alopecia areata. The sequencing used CD4+ T cells sorted from blood, collected around week 54, from a patient treated with tofacitinib. This chain connects TRBV29-1 to TRBJ1-1; D may be TRBD1 (5 bases). CDR3 protein: CSVVRTPGEAFF. CDR3 DNA sequence: TGCAGCGTGGTTAGGACACCCGGTGAAGCTTTCTTT.